The source of this TCR beta chain is a study of CD8 T cell repertoires and HIV-1 epitope variants. For this clone: What it recognizes is unknown.

Sequencing used immunoSEQ multiplex PCR; TCRdb keeps in-frame clones, though not all of them. The sample includes 950 to 1,500 clones, over 50% of them seen just once. The CDR3 extends over 16 amino acids. CDR1 is MDHEN, CDR2 SYDVKM, per germline. V lost 6 bases, J lost 0 bases, and 10 bases stayed unmatched. The V call is TRBV28, the J call TRBJ2-7, with 8 bases that match TRBD2. This TCR was sampled from a male donor with HIV. Sequences were obtained from cultured CD8+ T cells derived from PBMCs. CDR3 in DNA: TGTGCCAGCAGAACCCCTTTAGCGGGGATCTCCTACGAGCAGTACTTC. This encodes CASRTPLAGISYEQYF.